Following are 21 T cell receptor beta chains from one sample sequenced in a study of early T cells in non-severe SARS-CoV-2 infection. MiXCR, run by TCRdb on the 5' RACE reads, gives a single entry per CDR3 protein. The table has about 63,000 distinct CDR3 sequences, 10% to 15% seen once. The sequenced material came from whole blood. All receptors derive from an adult who was a healthcare worker with PCR-confirmed SARS-CoV-2 infection or an uninfected control (not recorded which).

The chain combines TRBV6-2 or TRBV6-3 with TRBJ2-2, with a tentative D call TRBD1 (6 bases). Germline CDR1 MNHEY, CDR2 SVGEGT. The CDR3 totals 16 residues. The germline V and J ends were trimmed by 5 bases and 1 base, with 14 bases remaining between them. The CDR3 protein is CASSTLQGKNTGELFF. In DNA, the CDR3 is TGTGCCAGCAGTACCCTTCAGGGGAAGAACACCGGGGAGCTGTTTTTT.

The chain combines TRBV20-1 with TRBJ2-3, with no clear D. The V gene's germline CDR1 is DFQATT and CDR2 SNEGSKA (reference sequence). The CDR3 loop spans 14 amino acids. Trimming pared 7 bases from V and 2 bases from J, leaving 16 bases between. The CDR3 loop is CSVPPPDATDTQYF. The CDR3 DNA reads TGCAGTGTCCCCCCGCCGGATGCCACAGATACGCAGTATTTT.

In this sample, this clonotype turned up a few times. The chain carries TRBV6-2 or TRBV6-3 and TRBJ1-2; perhaps TRBD1 as D (5 bases). V shed 8 bases and J shed 8 bases, with 21 bases lying between them. The V gene's germline CDR1 is MNHEY and CDR2 SVGEGT. The CDR3 contains 14 residues. DNA of the CDR3: TGTGCCAGCGCGGATCGGACGGGACCTAGGGGCTACACCTTC. It yields the protein CASADRTGPRGYTF.

This clonotype was seen ten or more times. This sequence joins TRBV29-1 and TRBJ2-7; tentative D call: TRBD1 (5 bases). Germline loops: CDR1 SQVTM, CDR2 ANQGSEA. The CDR3 spans 10 residues. The ends were cut back, 6 bases at V and 6 bases at J, with 9 bases in the middle. The CDR3 sequence is CSVGVGEQYF. The CDR3 coding sequence is TGCAGCGTAGGGGTTGGCGAGCAGTACTTC.

The CDR3 nucleotides read TGTGCCAGCAGCACCGAGCGGACAGGGCTCTATGGCTACACCTTC. Translating gives CASSTERTGLYGYTF. The chain links TRBV6-5 to TRBJ1-2, with 8 bases lining up with TRBD1. V shed 6 bases, J shed 4 bases, and the junction held 10 bases outside the gene matches. Germline values: CDR1 MNHEY, CDR2 SVGAGI. The CDR3 extends over 15 amino acids.

This clonotype showed up many times. J is TRBJ2-3 and V is TRBV6-1; 8 bases are shared with TRBD1. CDR3 length: 15 amino acids. Germline assignment: CDR1 MNHNS and CDR2 SASEGT. V dropped 9 bases and J dropped 0; count of bases not matched to a gene: 8. In DNA form, the CDR3 reads TGTGCCAGTGCCCCAGGGGGCCCTAGCACAGATACGCAGTATTTT. Amino acid sequence: CASAPGGPSTDTQYF.

This clonotype was picked up a small number of times. The gene calls are TRBV12-3 or TRBV12-4 and TRBJ2-1; no firm D call. The CDR3 extends over 12 amino acids. The V and J ends lost 3 bases and 7 bases respectively, with 7 bases between them. The CDR3 loop is CASSFRSNEQFF. The CDR3 DNA reads as TGTGCCAGCAGTTTTCGGTCGAATGAGCAGTTCTTC.

This clonotype was seen ten or more times. This chain uses TRBV20-1 with TRBJ1-2; possibly TRBD1 for D (5 bases). The CDR3 has 15 amino acids. V lost 3 bases, J lost 2 bases, and 16 bases lay in between. The germline V gene has CDR1 DFQATT and CDR2 SNEGSKA (reference sequence). CDR3 in amino acids: CSASPMGQGNYGYTF. As DNA, the CDR3 is TGCAGTGCTAGCCCCATGGGGCAGGGCAACTATGGCTACACCTTC.

This clonotype was seen only a few times. V usage is TRBV5-1 and J usage is TRBJ2-2, with 8 bases fitting TRBD1. The germline V gene encodes CDR1 SGHRS and CDR2 YFSETQ. The CDR3 spans 16 residues. J gave up 3 bases and V 4 bases, and 8 bases lay outside the gene matches. This CDR3 is CASSPGQGADTGELFF. In DNA, the CDR3 is TGCGCCAGCAGCCCCGGGCAGGGGGCGGACACCGGGGAGCTGTTTTTT. The whole variable domain, remainder taken from reference TRBV5-1 and TRBJ2-2, is KAGVTQTPRYLIKTRGQQVTLSCSPISGHRSVSWYQQTPGQGLQFLFEYFSETQRNKGNFPGRFSGRQFSNSRSEMNVSTLELGDSALYLCASSPGQGADTGELFFGEGSRLTVL.

This clonotype has only a few counts. J is TRBJ2-2 and V is TRBV27, with D perhaps matching TRBD1 (6 bases). The CDR3 runs to 15 residues. Germline loops: CDR1 MNHEY, CDR2 SMNVEV (reference sequence). Trimming stripped 2 bases from V and 7 bases from J, with 14 bases between. The CDR3 reads CASSLAGVEHGELFF. In nucleotides, the CDR3 is TGTGCCAGCAGTTTAGCAGGGGTCGAGCACGGGGAGCTGTTTTTT.

The chain is built from TRBV5-1 and TRBJ1-1; D is ambiguous. V dropped 5 bases and J dropped 4 bases, with 6 bases sitting between them. In germline, CDR1 is SGHRS, CDR2 YFSETQ. CDR3 length: 11 amino acids. DNA of the CDR3: TGCGCCAGCAGAATTGGCACTGAAGCTTTCTTT. It is translated as CASRIGTEAFF. Using reference TRBV5-1 and TRBJ1-1 for the parts outside the CDR3, the full variable domain is KAGVTQTPRYLIKTRGQQVTLSCSPISGHRSVSWYQQTPGQGLQFLFEYFSETQRNKGNFPGRFSGRQFSNSRSEMNVSTLELGDSALYLCASRIGTEAFFGQGTRLTVV.

This clonotype was counted ten times or more. The CDR3 DNA follows: TGTGCCAGCAGCTGGGGCGGAACAGATACGCAGTATTTT. Protein product: CASSWGGTDTQYF. The chain has TRBV5-6 and TRBJ2-3, with TRBD1 as a possible D gene (5 bases). Trimming removed 3 bases at V and 3 bases at J, with 8 bases between. This CDR3 contains 13 residues. Germline-derived CDR1 and CDR2 are SGHDT and YYEEEE.

The rearrangement joins TRBV7-3 to TRBJ2-5; D unclear. The CDR3 spans 13 residues. CDR1 and CDR2 from the germline V gene are SGHTA and FQGTGA. Trimming stripped 0 bases from V and 9 bases from J, with 11 bases between. CDR3 DNA sequence: TGTGCCAGCAGCTTAACTCTCTTAGGAGCCCAGTACTTC. Translating gives CASSLTLLGAQYF.

This clonotype has ten or more counts. The rearrangement joins TRBV5-6 to TRBJ1-5, with 8 positions matching TRBD1. The germline V gene encodes CDR1 SGHDT and CDR2 YYEEEE. The junction had 4 bases not matched to a gene; V was cut back by 0 bases and J by 2 bases. The CDR3 length is 16 residues. DNA for the CDR3: TGTGCCAGCAGCTTGGAACAGGGGGTGCGCAATCAGCCCCAGCATTTT. It codes for CASSLEQGVRNQPQHF.

Ten or more counts support this clonotype. The chain couples TRBV20-1 to TRBJ1-1; D is ambiguous. The CDR3 consists of 15 residues. Germline assignment: CDR1 DFQATT and CDR2 SNEGSKA (reference sequence). Trimming took 1 base from V and 0 from J, leaving 12 bases between them. The CDR3 coding sequence is TGCAGTGCTAGAGGGGCCGAGACGGTGAACACTGAAGCTTTCTTT. Translation: CSARGAETVNTEAFF.

This clonotype was detected ten times or more. The chain has TRBV30 and TRBJ1-6; possibly TRBD1 for D (5 bases). Germline CDR1 GTSNPN, CDR2 SVGIG (reference sequence). The V end lost 2 bases, the J end lost 0 bases, and 8 bases lay between the germline ends. The CDR3 has 15 amino acids. Written as DNA, the CDR3 is TGTGCCTGGAGTCCCGGGACCTCCTATAATTCACCCCTCCACTTT. The encoded protein is CAWSPGTSYNSPLHF. Variable domain in full (rest from reference TRBV30 and TRBJ1-6): SQTIHQWPATLVQPVGSPLSLECTVEGTSNPNLYWYRQAAGRGLQLLFYSVGIGQISSEVPQNLSASRPQDRQFILSSKKLLLSDSGFYLCAWSPGTSYNSPLHFGNGTRLTVT.

The V gene is TRBV30, the J gene TRBJ1-6; D possibly corresponds to TRBD1 (6 bases). The CDR3 spans 16 residues. Trimming cost V 4 bases and J 11 bases, with 24 bases left between them. The V gene's germline CDR1 is GTSNPN and CDR2 SVGIG (reference sequence). The CDR3 protein is CAWTPGGARFGAPLHF. In nucleotides, the CDR3 is TGTGCCTGGACCCCGGGGGGGGCCCGGTTTGGGGCACCCCTCCACTTT.

The table lists this clonotype with many counts. The chain joins TRBV29-1 to TRBJ1-2; possible D gene TRBD1, 6 bases. Germline-derived CDR1 and CDR2 are SQVTM and ANQGSEA. This CDR3 is built from 15 residues. Trimming shortened V by 8 bases and J by 4 bases, and 23 bases separated the two germline ends. The CDR3 protein is CSFALGGTVPYGYTF. CDR3 coding DNA: TGCAGCTTCGCCTTAGGGGGGACCGTCCCCTATGGCTACACCTTC. Based on the CDR3 plus reference TRBV29-1 and TRBJ1-2, the full variable domain is SAVISQKPSRDICQRGTSLTIQCQVDSQVTMMFWYRQQPGQSLTLIATANQGSEATYESGFVIDKFPISRPNLTFSTLTVSNMSPEDSSIYLCSFALGGTVPYGYTFGSGTRLTVV.

V gene TRBV29-1 combines with J gene TRBJ2-7; D not resolved. The V end was cut by 5 bases, the J end by 0 bases, with 11 bases between. Germline V lookup: CDR1 SQVTM, CDR2 ANQGSEA. There are 13 residues in the CDR3. This chain's CDR3 is CSVLGRSSYEQYF. The CDR3 coding sequence is TGCAGCGTTTTGGGCAGGAGCTCCTACGAGCAGTACTTC.

This clonotype occurred many times. The V gene is TRBV11-2, the J gene TRBJ2-7; D call uncertain. This CDR3 spans 13 amino acids. The V and J ends lost 6 bases and 0 bases respectively, with 9 bases between them. In germline, CDR1 is SGHAT, CDR2 FQNNGV. Written as DNA, the CDR3 is TGTGCCAGCAGGGACGGGCTCTCCTACGAGCAGTACTTC. Translated: CASRDGLSYEQYF. Filled out from reference TRBV11-2 and TRBJ2-7, the complete variable domain reads EAGVAQSPRYKIIEKRQSVAFWCNPISGHATLYWYQQILGQGPKLLIQFQNNGVVDDSQLPKDRFSAERLKGVDSTLKIQPAKLEDSAVYLCASRDGLSYEQYFGPGTRLTVT.

This clonotype was counted between two and nine times. This sequence joins TRBV18 and TRBJ2-2; TRBD1 is a possible D gene (6 bases). Germline assignment: CDR1 KGHSH and CDR2 LQKENI. V was pared by 0 bases and J by 4 bases, with 9 bases between. CDR3 length: 15 amino acids. The CDR3 DNA follows: TGTGCCAGCTCACCACCGAACAGGGCCACCGGGGAGCTGTTTTTT. This encodes CASSPPNRATGELFF.